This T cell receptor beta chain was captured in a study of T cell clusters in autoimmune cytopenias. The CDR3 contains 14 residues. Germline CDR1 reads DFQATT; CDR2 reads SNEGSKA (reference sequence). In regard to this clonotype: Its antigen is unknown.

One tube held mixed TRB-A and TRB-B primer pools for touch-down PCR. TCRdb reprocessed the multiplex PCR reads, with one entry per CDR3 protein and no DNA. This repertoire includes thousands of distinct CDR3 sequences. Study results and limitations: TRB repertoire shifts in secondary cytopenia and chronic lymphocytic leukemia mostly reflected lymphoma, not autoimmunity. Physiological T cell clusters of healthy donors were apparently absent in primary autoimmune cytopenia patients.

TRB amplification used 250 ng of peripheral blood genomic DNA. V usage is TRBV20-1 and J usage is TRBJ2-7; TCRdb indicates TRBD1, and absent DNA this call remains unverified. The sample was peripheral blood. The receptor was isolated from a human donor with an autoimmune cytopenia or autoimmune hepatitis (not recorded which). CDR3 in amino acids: CSARPPGSRYEQYF.